This TCR beta chain was captured by sequencing in a study of vaccination effects on CD4 cells after COVID-19. Looking at the study overall: ViraFEST used viral peptide pools to expand antigen-specific CD4+ T cells before sequencing. Two million PBMC per well received 10 IU/ml IL-2 and around 11 ug/ml peptides in culture.

Here immunoSEQ multiplex PCR was the method, and the copy in TCRdb shows in-frame clones only, minus some. The repertoire holds over 45,000 clones, with about three quarters as singletons. Concerning this clone: Its specificity is unknown.

When around nine days of culture had elapsed, CD4+ T cells were isolated. The sample here was CD4+ T cells from PBMCs cultured without peptide, taken before COVID-19 vaccination. This clonotype originated in a human donor who received a COVID-19 vaccine.

DNA for the CDR3: TGCGCCAGCAGCCCGGATCCCCCATTAACACAAGAGACCCAGTACTTC. It specifies CASSPDPPLTQETQYF. J is TRBJ2-5 and V is TRBV5-1; D is ambiguous. From germline, CDR1 is SGHRS and CDR2 YFSETQ. The CDR3 runs to 16 residues. V lost 4 bases and J 2 bases, leaving 18 bases between the germline ends.